Included here is one T cell receptor beta chain sequence, with context. Its matching antigen is unknown. The data were obtained in a study of T cells in localized non-small cell lung cancer. Germline-derived CDR1 and CDR2 are MNHEY and SMNVEV (reference sequence). The CDR3 consists of 15 residues. The V end was cut by 3 bases, the J end by 2 bases, with 12 bases between. The data were produced by immunoSEQ multiplex PCR, yet TCRdb's version contains in-frame clones alone and is incomplete. Of tens of thousands of clones in the sample, roughly four fifths were seen once. Findings and limits, study-wide: Elevated circulating T cell density in blood was associated with longer overall survival. There was higher T cell clonality in uninvolved adjacent lung than in tumor, and it was highest there.

This receptor was identified in a man between 40 and 70 years old with stage II lung adenocarcinoma. V usage is TRBV27 and J usage is TRBJ2-3; no clear D gene. Sequencing used PBMCs, obtained before any cancer treatment. The CDR3 region is CASSLDPLFTDTQYF. CDR3 bases: TGTGCCAGCAGTTTGGACCCGCTTTTCACAGATACGCAGTATTTT.